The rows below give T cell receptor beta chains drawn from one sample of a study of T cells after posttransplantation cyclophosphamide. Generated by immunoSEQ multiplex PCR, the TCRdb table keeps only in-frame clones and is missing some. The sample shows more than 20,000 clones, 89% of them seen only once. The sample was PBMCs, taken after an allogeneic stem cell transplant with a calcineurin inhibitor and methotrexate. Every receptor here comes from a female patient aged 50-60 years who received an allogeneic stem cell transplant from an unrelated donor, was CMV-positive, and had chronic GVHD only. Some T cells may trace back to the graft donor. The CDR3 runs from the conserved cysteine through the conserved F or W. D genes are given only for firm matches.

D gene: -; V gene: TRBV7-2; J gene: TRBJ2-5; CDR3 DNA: TGTGCCAGCAGCTTAGGACTACCAGGCACCCAGTACTTC; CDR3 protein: CASSLGLPGTQYF
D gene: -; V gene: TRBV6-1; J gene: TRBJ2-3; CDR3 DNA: TGTGCCAGCAGTGAATTAGGGCGCAGGGTATCTACGCAAACAGATACGCAGTATTTT; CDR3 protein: CASSELGRRVSTQTDTQYF
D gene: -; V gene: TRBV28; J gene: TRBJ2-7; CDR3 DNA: TGTGCCAGCAGTTTAATCCAGAACGCATTCTACGAGCAGTACTTC; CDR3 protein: CASSLIQNAFYEQYF
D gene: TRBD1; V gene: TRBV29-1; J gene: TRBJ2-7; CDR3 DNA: TGCAGCGTTGGCGTTTCCATAGGGGGCTTTTACGAGCAGTACTTC; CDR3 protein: CSVGVSIGGFYEQYF
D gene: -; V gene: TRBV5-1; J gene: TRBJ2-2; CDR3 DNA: TGCGCCAGCAGCTTGGTGGGGGCGCTTGCCACCGGGGAGCTGTTTTTT; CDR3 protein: CASSLVGALATGELFF
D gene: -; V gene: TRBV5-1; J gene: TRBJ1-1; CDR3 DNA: TGCGCCAGCAGCCCACCCAAACAGGGAATGAACACTGAAGCTTTCTTT; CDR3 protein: CASSPPKQGMNTEAFF
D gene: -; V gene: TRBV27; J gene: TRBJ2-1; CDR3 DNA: TGTGCCAGCAGTCCTCTCGGGAATGACAATGAGCAGTTCTTC; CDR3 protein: CASSPLGNDNEQFF
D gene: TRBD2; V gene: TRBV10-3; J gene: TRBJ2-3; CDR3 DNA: TGTGCCATCAGTGATCTCGCGGGAGGGCGGGATACGCAGTATTTT; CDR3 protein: CAISDLAGGRDTQYF
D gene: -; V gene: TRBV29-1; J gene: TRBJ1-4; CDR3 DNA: TGCAGCGTTGAGGGGCAGGGATGGGAAAAACTGTTTTTT; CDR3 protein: CSVEGQGWEKLFF
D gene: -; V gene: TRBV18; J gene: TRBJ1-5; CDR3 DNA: TGTGCCAGCTCACCAGGAACAGAAAATCAGCCCCAGCATTTT; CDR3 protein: CASSPGTENQPQHF
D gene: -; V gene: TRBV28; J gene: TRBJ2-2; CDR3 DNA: TGTGCCAGCAGTTTAAATCTTCGTACGGGGGCCGGGGAGCTGTTTTTT; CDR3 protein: CASSLNLRTGAGELFF
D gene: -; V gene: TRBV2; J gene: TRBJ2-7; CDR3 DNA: TGTGCCAGCTCGAGGGATATGGGCGAGCAGTACTTC; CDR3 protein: CASSRDMGEQYF
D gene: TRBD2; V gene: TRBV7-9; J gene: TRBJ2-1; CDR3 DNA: TGTGCCAGCAGCCCCACTAGCGCAACATACAATGAGCAGTTCTTC; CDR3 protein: CASSPTSATYNEQFF
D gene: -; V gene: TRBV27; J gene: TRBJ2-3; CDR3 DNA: TGTGCCAGCAGTTACATGCTGGGCACAGATACGCAGTATTTT; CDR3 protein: CASSYMLGTDTQYF
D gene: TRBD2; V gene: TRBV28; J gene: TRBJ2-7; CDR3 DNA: TGTGCCAGCAGGTGGGTGGCGGGAGGCCTAACTGAGCAGTACTTC; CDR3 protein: CASRWVAGGLTEQYF
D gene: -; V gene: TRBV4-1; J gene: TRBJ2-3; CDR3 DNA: TGCGCCAGCAGCCAAGACAAGCGACTATCAGCGGATACGCAGTATTTT; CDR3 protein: CASSQDKRLSADTQYF
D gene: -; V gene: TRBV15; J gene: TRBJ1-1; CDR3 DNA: TGTGCCACCAGCAGAGATTCGGTCGAGTGGGAGAGGAACACTGAAGCTTTCTTT; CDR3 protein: CATSRDSVEWERNTEAFF